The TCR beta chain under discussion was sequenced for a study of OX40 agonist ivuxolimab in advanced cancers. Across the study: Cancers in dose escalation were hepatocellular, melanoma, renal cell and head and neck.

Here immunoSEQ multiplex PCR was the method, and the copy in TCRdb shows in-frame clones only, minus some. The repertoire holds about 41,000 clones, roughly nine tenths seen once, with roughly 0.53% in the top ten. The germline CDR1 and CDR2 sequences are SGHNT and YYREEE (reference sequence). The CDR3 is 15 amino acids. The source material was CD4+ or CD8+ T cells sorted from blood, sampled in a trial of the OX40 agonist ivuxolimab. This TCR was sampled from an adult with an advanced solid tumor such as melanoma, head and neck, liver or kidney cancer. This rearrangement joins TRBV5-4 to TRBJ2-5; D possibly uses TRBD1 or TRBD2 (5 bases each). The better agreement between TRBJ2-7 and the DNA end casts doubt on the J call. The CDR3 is CASSLKGTSSYEQYF. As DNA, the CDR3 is TGTGCCAGCAGCTTGAAGGGGACCAGCTCCTACGAGCAGTACTTC.